The subject of this entry is one T cell receptor (beta chain). What it recognizes is unknown. This sample is part of a study of T cells in Graves' hyperthyroidism and ophthalmopathy. Study results and limitations: Median prediction lead before ophthalmopathy onset was around seven months with the model. Most thyroid-expanded clonotypes above 0.001 were also found in blood.

Diagnostic assessment was based on clinical symptoms, serum thyroxine and TRAb, thyroid ultrasound and orbital computed tomography. The source of the PBMCs was less than 12 ml of fresh peripheral blood. This CDR3 contains 11 residues. V shed 7 bases and J shed 3 bases, with 6 bases lying between them. Germline CDR1 and CDR2: MNHEY and SMNVEV (reference sequence). There were TCR beta CDR3 regions amplified from RNA transcripts. First-round RT-PCR of the TCR CDR3 relied on the HTBI primer set. TCRdb called the multiplex PCR reads again in MiXCR, with one record for every CDR3 protein. The table has roughly 240,000 distinct CDR3 sequences, roughly a quarter seen once.

Sequenced sample: blood. The source is a woman between 35 and 50 years old with Graves' ophthalmopathy. The chain joins TRBV27 to TRBJ2-5; D possibly corresponds to TRBD2 (5 bases). This CDR3 is CASKREETQYF. The CDR3 nucleotides read TGTGCCAGCAAGAGGGAAGAGACCCAGTACTTC.